This TCR beta chain was recorded in a study of long-term antiretroviral therapy in people with HIV. The assay, immunoSEQ v3.0, was run at survey level. Using immunoSEQ multiplex PCR, the repertoire was profiled, and TCRdb retains in-frame clones only, with some absent. The data hold thousands of clones, with roughly 84% observed a single time. Germline-derived CDR1 and CDR2 are MDHEN and SYDVKM. The CDR3 has 15 amino acids. Germline trimming cut 3 bases from V and 7 bases from J; bases unmatched to any gene: 7. The chain recombines TRBV28 with TRBJ2-2; 8 bases align to TRBD1. The clonotype was recovered from a man in his thirties or forties with HIV. The sample consisted of unsorted PBMCs, taken 0.3 years before starting antiretroviral therapy. CDR3 sequence reads: CASSFQGADVGELFF. CDR3 DNA: TGTGCCAGCAGTTTTCAGGGGGCAGACGTCGGGGAGCTGTTTTTT.